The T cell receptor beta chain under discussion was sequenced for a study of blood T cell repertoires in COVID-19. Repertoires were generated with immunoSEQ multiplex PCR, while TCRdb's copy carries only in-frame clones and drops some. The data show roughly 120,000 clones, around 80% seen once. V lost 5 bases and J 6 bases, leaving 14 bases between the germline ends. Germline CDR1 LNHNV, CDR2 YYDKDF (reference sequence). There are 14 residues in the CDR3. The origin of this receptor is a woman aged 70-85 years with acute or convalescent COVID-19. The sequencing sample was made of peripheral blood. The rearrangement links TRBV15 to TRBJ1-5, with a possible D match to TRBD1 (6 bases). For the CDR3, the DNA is TGTGCCACCAGCGGGCCGAGGGGGGGTCAGCCCCAGCATTTT. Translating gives CATSGPRGGQPQHF.